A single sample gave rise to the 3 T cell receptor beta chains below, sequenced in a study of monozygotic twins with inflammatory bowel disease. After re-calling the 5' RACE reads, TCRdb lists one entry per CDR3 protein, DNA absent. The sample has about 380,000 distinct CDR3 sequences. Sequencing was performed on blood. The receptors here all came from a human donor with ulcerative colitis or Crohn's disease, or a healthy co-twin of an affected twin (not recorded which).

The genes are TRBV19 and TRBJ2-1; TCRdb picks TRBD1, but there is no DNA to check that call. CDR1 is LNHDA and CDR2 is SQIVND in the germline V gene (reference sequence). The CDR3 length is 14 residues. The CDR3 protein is CASSIVPGQVEQFF.

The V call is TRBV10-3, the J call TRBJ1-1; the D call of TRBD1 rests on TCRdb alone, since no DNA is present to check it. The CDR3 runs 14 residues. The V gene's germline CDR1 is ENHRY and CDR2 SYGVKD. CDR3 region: CAITPGQLVTEAFF.

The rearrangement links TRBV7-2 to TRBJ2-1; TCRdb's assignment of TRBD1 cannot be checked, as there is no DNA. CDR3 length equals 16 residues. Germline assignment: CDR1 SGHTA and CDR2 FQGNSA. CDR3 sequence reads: CASSYVPGGSYNEQFF. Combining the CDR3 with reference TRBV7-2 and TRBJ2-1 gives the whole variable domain GAGVSQSPSNKVTEKGKDVELRCDPISGHTALYWYRQSLGQGLEFLIYFQGNSAPDKSGLPSDRFSAERTGGSVSTLTIQRTQQEDSAVYLCASSYVPGGSYNEQFFGPGTRLTVL.